Following are 15 T cell receptor beta chains from one sample sequenced in a study of cytomegalovirus exposure and HLA in healthy donors. The PCR ran on 60 Vbeta and 13 Jbeta primers. Sequencing was performed with immunoSEQ multiplex PCR; in TCRdb, only in-frame clones are kept and a portion is missing. This table holds about 100,000 clones. Sequencing was carried out using PBMCs. These receptors were taken from a man aged 45-65 years in good health and CMV-seronegative.

This sequence joins TRBV19 and TRBJ1-3; the D is unclear. Per germline, CDR1 LNHDA and CDR2 SQIVND (reference sequence). The CDR3 runs 13 residues. V was trimmed by 4 bases and J by 1 base, leaving 5 bases between them. CDR3 DNA: TGTGCCAGTAGTACCCGGTCTGGAAACACCATATATTTT. It is translated as CASSTRSGNTIYF.

The chain couples TRBV5-1 to TRBJ2-7; D perhaps matches TRBD2 (7 bases). V was trimmed by 0 bases and J by 0 bases, leaving 16 bases between them. The CDR3 sequence is 17 residues long. Germline values: CDR1 SGHRS, CDR2 YFSETQ. In DNA form, the CDR3 reads TGCGCCAGCAGCTTGGCCCGGGGGCGGGGGCTCTCCTACGAGCAGTACTTC. Translated, it gives CASSLARGRGLSYEQYF.

The chain combines TRBV14 with TRBJ2-7, with 8 bases lining up with TRBD1. CDR1 and CDR2 (germline): SGHDN, FVKESK. V lost 4 bases to trimming and J lost 5 bases; unmatched junction nucleotides: 4. The CDR3 runs to 13 residues. This CDR3 is CASSRLTGDEQYF. As DNA, the CDR3 is TGTGCCAGCAGCCGGTTGACAGGGGACGAGCAGTACTTC.

The J gene is TRBJ1-1, the V gene TRBV7-9; D remains ambiguous. V gave up 2 bases and J gave up 3 bases, with 13 bases separating them. The CDR3 extends over 15 amino acids. Germline assignment: CDR1 SEHNR and CDR2 FQNEAQ (reference sequence). The CDR3 coding sequence is TGTGCCAGCAGCTTAATCGGCGCAGGTCACACTGAAGCTTTCTTT. As protein: CASSLIGAGHTEAFF.

The CDR3 coding sequence is TGTGCCAGCTCACCACGGCCAAGAGGGGGCACTGGCACCGGGGAGCTGTTTTTT. Protein product: CASSPRPRGGTGTGELFF. The rearrangement uses TRBV18 and TRBJ2-2; 7 bases fit TRBD1. The CDR3 length is 18 residues. Trimming cost V 1 base and J 4 bases; bases outside gene matches: 12. CDR1 is KGHSH and CDR2 is LQKENI in the germline V gene.

The rearrangement links TRBV7-2 to TRBJ2-1; the match to TRBD2 covers 12 bases. The CDR3 runs 17 residues. In germline, CDR1 is SGHTA, CDR2 FQGNSA. V dropped 5 bases and J dropped 2; count of bases not matched to a gene: 7. DNA for the CDR3: TGTGCCAGCAGCCCGGGAAGACTAGCGGGGGCCTACAATGAGCAGTTCTTC. It is translated as CASSPGRLAGAYNEQFF.

The gene calls are TRBV29-1 and TRBJ2-1; 10 bases map to TRBD2. This CDR3 spans 15 amino acids. Germline lookup yields CDR1 SQVTM and CDR2 ANQGSEA. V trimming: 6 bases; J trimming: 8 bases; junction bases outside the gene matches: 13. This CDR3 reads CSVLFRASGRDEQFF. The CDR3 DNA sequence: TGCAGCGTCCTATTTCGGGCGAGCGGGAGGGATGAGCAGTTCTTC.

CDR3 sequence (DNA): TGTGCCAGCAGCTCACCCGGGACTAGCACAGATACGCAGTATTTT. Protein: CASSSPGTSTDTQYF. This chain links TRBV7-9 with TRBJ2-3; tentatively, D is TRBD2 (6 bases). The V end was cut by 4 bases, the J end by 0 bases, with 11 bases between. The CDR3 extends over 15 amino acids. Germline V gives CDR1 SEHNR, CDR2 FQNEAQ (reference sequence).

The rearrangement uses TRBV30 and TRBJ2-3, with 14 bases that match TRBD2. CDR1 GTSNPN and CDR2 SVGIG come from the germline V gene (reference sequence). With V trimmed by 5 bases and J by 5 bases, 9 bases remained unmatched. This CDR3 contains 16 residues. CDR3 nucleotides: TGTGCCTGGGGGATTCGACTAGCGGGAGGGGTAGATACGCAGTATTTT. Translation gives CAWGIRLAGGVDTQYF.

This chain links TRBV5-1 with TRBJ2-5; D remains ambiguous. This CDR3 comprises 12 residues. Deletions cut 4 bases from V and 2 bases from J, with 6 bases between. Germline loops: CDR1 SGHRS, CDR2 YFSETQ. This CDR3 is CASSQQQETQYF. DNA of the CDR3: TGCGCCAGCAGCCAACAACAAGAGACCCAGTACTTC.

The V call is TRBV19, the J call TRBJ2-3, with TRBD1 matching 10 bases. With 8 bases clipped from V and 5 bases from J, the junction kept 7 bases outside the gene matches. Germline CDR1 reads LNHDA; CDR2 reads SQIVND (reference sequence). The CDR3 runs 14 residues. CDR3 sequence reads: CASRTGGVGDTQYF. CDR3 sequence (DNA): TGTGCCAGTCGGACAGGGGGGGTGGGAGATACGCAGTATTTT.

In DNA form, the CDR3 reads TGCGCCAGCAGGCCAGACAGGCCCCCGAACACCGGGGAGCTGTTTTTT. Amino acid sequence: CASRPDRPPNTGELFF. The chain combines TRBV10-1 with TRBJ2-2; D is perhaps TRBD1 (6 bases). V lost 6 bases and J 0 bases, leaving 14 bases between the germline ends. The CDR3 runs 16 residues. Germline lookup yields CDR1 WNHNN and CDR2 SYGVQD (reference sequence).

The chain recombines TRBV10-1 with TRBJ2-7; D gene unclear. Trimming removed 6 bases at V and 0 bases at J, with 6 bases between. Per the germline V gene, CDR1 is WNHNN and CDR2 is SYGVQD (reference sequence). This CDR3 contains 12 residues. The CDR3 DNA sequence: TGCGCCAGCAGCCTCGGCTCCTACGAGCAGTACTTC. It codes for CASSLGSYEQYF.

This chain links TRBV19 with TRBJ2-5; possibly TRBD1 for D (6 bases). The length of the CDR3 is 14 residues. The germline V gene encodes CDR1 LNHDA and CDR2 SQIVND (reference sequence). V lost 4 bases and J lost 1, with 10 bases in between. The CDR3 DNA sequence: TGTGCCAGTAGTAGACAGGTGCTCCAAGAGACCCAGTACTTC. Translated, it gives CASSRQVLQETQYF.

The V gene is TRBV4-3, the J gene TRBJ2-7, with 8 nucleotides matching TRBD1. The CDR3 has 16 residues. V gave up 0 bases and J gave up 1 base; unmatched junction bases: 5. From germline, CDR1 is LGHNA and CDR2 YSLEER. The CDR3 sequence: CASSQDRDRWSYEQYF. The CDR3 DNA reads TGCGCCAGCAGCCAAGATCGGGACAGGTGGTCCTACGAGCAGTACTTC.